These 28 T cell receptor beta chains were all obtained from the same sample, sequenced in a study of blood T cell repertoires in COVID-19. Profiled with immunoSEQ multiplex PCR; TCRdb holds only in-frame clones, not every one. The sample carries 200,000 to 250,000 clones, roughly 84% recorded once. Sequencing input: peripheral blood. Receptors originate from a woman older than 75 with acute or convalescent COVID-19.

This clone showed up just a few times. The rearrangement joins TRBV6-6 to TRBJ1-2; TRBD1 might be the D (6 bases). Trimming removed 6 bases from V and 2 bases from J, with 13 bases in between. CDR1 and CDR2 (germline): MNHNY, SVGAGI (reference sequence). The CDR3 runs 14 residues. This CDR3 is CASSFLQGNYGYTF. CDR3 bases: TGTGCCAGCAGCTTCCTACAGGGAAACTATGGCTACACCTTC.

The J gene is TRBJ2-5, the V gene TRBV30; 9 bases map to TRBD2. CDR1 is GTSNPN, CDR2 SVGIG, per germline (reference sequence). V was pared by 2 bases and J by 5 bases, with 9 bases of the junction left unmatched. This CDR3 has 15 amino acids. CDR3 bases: TGTGCCTGGAGTATTCTAGCGGGGCGGAGGGAGACCCAGTACTTC. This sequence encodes CAWSILAGRRETQYF. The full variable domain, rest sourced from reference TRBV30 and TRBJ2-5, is SQTIHQWPATLVQPVGSPLSLECTVEGTSNPNLYWYRQAAGRGLQLLFYSVGIGQISSEVPQNLSASRPQDRQFILSSKKLLLSDSGFYLCAWSILAGRRETQYFGPGTRLLVL.

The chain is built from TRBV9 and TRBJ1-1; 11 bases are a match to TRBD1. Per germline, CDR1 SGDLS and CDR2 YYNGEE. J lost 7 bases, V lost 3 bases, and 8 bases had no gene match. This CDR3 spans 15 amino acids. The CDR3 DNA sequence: TGTGCCAGCAGCGCAATGGGACAGGGGGGGATTGAAGCTTTCTTT. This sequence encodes CASSAMGQGGIEAFF.

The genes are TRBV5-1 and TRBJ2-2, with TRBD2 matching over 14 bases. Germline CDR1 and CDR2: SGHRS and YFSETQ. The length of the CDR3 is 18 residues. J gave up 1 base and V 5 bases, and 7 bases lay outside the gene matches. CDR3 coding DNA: TGCGCCAGCAGTTGGCGGACTAGCGGGGGGCTGAACACCGGGGAGCTGTTTTTT. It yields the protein CASSWRTSGGLNTGELFF. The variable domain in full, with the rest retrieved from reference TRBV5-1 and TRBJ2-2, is KAGVTQTPRYLIKTRGQQVTLSCSPISGHRSVSWYQQTPGQGLQFLFEYFSETQRNKGNFPGRFSGRQFSNSRSEMNVSTLELGDSALYLCASSWRTSGGLNTGELFFGEGSRLTVL.

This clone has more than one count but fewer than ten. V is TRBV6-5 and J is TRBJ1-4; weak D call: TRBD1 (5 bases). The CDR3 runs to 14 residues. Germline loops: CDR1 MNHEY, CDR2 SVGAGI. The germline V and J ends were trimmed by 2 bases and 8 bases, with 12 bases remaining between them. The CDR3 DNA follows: TGTGCCAGCAGTTACGGGGCCATTGGAGAAAAACTGTTTTTT. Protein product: CASSYGAIGEKLFF.

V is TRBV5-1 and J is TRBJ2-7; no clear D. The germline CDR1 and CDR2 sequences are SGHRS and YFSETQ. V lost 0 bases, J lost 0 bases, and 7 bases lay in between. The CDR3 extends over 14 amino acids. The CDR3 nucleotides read TGCGCCAGCAGCTTGGACGCCGGCTCCTACGAGCAGTACTTC. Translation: CASSLDAGSYEQYF.

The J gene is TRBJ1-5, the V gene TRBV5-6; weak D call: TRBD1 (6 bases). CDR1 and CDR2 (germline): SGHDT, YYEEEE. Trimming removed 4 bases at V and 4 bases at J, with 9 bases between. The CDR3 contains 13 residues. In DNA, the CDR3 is TGTGCCAGCAGCGTACAGGGAAATCAGCCCCAGCATTTT. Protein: CASSVQGNQPQHF. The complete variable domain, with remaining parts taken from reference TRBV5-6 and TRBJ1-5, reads DAGVTQSPTHLIKTRGQQVTLRCSPKSGHDTVSWYQQALGQGPQFIFQYYEEEERQRGNFPDRFSGHQFPNYSSELNVNALLLGDSALYLCASSVQGNQPQHFGDGTRLSIL.

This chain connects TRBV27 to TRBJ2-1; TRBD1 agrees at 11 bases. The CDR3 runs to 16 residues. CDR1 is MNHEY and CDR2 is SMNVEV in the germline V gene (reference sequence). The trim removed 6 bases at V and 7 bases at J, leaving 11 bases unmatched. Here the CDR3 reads CASSLLRDRGANEQFF. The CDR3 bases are TGTGCCAGCAGCCTCCTCCGGGACAGGGGGGCGAATGAGCAGTTCTTC.

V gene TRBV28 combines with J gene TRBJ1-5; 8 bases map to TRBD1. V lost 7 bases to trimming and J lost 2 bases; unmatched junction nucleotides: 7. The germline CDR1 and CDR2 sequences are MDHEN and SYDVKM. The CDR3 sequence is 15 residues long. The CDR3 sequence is CASILAGGRNQPQHF. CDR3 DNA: TGTGCCAGCATCCTGGCAGGGGGCCGCAATCAGCCCCAGCATTTT.

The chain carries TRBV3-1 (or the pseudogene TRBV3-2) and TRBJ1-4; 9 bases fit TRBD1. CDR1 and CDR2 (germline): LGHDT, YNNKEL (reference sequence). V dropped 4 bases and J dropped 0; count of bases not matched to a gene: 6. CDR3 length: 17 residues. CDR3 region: CASSRTGAPTTNEKLFF. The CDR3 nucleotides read TGTGCCAGCAGCCGGACAGGGGCACCCACAACTAATGAAAAACTGTTTTTT.

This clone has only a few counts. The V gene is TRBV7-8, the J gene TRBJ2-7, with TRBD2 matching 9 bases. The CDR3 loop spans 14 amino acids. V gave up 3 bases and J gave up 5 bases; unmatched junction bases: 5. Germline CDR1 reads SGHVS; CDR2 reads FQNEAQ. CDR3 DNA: TGTGCCAGCAGCTTTTCGCGGGGGGGCCACGAGCAGTACTTC. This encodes CASSFSRGGHEQYF. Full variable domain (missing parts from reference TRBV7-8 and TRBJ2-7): GAGVSQSPRYKVAKRGQDVALRCDPISGHVSLFWYQQALGQGPEFLTYFQNEAQLDKSGLPSDRFFAERPEGSVSTLKIQRTQQEDSAVYLCASSFSRGGHEQYFGPGTRLTVT.

Here the CDR3 reads CASSPQGGETQYF. The DNA of the CDR3 is TGTGCCAGCAGCCCACAGGGCGGGGAGACCCAGTACTTC. The chain couples TRBV7-3 to TRBJ2-5; a weak D match, TRBD1 (6 bases). V was trimmed by 5 bases and J by 5 bases, leaving 12 bases between them. The length of the CDR3 is 13 residues. Germline values: CDR1 SGHTA, CDR2 FQGTGA.

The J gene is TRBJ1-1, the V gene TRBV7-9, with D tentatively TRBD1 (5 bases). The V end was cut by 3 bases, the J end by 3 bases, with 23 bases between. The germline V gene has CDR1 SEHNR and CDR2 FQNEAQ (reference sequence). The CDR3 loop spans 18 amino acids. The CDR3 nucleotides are TGTGCCAGCAGCTTCGTTTCGGGACTCCAGTGGCGGGACACTGAAGCTTTCTTT. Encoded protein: CASSFVSGLQWRDTEAFF.

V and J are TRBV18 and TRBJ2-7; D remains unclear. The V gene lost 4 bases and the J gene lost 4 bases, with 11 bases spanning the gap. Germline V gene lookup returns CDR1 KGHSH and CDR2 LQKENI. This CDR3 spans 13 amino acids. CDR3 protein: CASSHTNGYEQYF. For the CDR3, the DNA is TGTGCCAGCTCACATACTAACGGATACGAGCAGTACTTC.

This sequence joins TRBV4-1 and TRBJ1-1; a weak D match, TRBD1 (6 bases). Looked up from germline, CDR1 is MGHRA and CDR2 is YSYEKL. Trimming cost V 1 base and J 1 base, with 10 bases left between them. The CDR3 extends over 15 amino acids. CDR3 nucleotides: TGCGCCAGCAGCCAAGCAGGGGACGGGAACACTGAAGCTTTCTTT. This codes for CASSQAGDGNTEAFF.

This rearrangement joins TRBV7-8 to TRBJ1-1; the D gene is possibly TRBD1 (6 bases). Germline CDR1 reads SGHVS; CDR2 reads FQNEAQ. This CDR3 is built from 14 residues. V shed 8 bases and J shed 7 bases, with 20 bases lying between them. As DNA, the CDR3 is TGTGCCAGCCGGGGACAACCCAGGGTGGGTGAAGCTTTCTTT. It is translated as CASRGQPRVGEAFF.

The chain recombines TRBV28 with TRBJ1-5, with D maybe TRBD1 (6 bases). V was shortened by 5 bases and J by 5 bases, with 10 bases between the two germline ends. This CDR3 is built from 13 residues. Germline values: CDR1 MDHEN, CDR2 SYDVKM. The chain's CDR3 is CASSLTGYQPQHF. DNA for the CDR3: TGTGCCAGCAGTCTTACAGGGTATCAGCCCCAGCATTTT.

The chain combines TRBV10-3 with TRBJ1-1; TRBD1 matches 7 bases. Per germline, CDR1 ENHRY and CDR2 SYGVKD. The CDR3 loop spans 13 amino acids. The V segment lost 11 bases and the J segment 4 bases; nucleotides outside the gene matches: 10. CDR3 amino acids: CASRDREVTEAFF. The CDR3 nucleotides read TGTGCCTCCCGAGACAGGGAAGTCACTGAAGCTTTCTTT.

Written as DNA, the CDR3 is TGCGCCAGCAGCCCTGATGGGGGCGCCGGCACCGGGGAGCTGTTTTTT. Protein sequence: CASSPDGGAGTGELFF. The rearrangement uses TRBV5-1 and TRBJ2-2, with a weak D call TRBD1 (6 bases). This CDR3 is 16 amino acids long. Trimming pared 4 bases from V and 4 bases from J, leaving 17 bases between. Looked up from germline, CDR1 is SGHRS and CDR2 is YFSETQ.

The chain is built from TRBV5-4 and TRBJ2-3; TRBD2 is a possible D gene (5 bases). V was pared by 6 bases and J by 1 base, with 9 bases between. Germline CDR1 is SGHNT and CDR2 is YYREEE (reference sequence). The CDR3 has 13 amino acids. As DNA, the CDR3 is TGTGCCAGCACCCAAGCGGGCACAGATACGCAGTATTTT. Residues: CASTQAGTDTQYF.

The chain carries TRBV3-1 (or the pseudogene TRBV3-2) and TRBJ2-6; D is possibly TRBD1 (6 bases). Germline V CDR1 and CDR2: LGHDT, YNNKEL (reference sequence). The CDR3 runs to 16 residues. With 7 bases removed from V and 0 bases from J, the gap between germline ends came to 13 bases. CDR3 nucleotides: TGTGCCAGCACCCGGACAGCAACCTCTGGGGCCAACGTCCTGACTTTC. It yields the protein CASTRTATSGANVLTF.

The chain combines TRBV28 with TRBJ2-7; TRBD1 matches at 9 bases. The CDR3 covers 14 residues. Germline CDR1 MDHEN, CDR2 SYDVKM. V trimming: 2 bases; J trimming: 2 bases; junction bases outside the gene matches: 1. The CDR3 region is CASSLRDRAYEQYF. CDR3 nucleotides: TGTGCCAGCAGTTTAAGGGACAGGGCCTACGAGCAGTACTTC.

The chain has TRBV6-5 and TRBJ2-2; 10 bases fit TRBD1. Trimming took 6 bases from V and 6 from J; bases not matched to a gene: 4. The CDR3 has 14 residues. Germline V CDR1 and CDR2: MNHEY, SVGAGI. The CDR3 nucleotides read TGTGCCAGCAGAGACAGGGGGCTGGCCGGGGAGCTGTTTTTT. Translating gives CASRDRGLAGELFF.

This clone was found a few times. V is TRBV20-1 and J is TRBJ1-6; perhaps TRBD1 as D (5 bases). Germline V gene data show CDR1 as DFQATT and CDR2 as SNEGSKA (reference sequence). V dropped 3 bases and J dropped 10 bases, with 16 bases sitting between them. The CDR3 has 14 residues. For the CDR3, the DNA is TGCAGTGCTAGTCAGGGCTCGGTGGGATCACCCCTCCACTTT. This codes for CSASQGSVGSPLHF.

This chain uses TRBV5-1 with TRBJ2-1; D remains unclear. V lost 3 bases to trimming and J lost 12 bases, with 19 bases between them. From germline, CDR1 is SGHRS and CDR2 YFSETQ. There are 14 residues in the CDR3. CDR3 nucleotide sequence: TGCGCCAGCAGCTCCGACGGAATCCCCCGAGGGCAGTTCTTC. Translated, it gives CASSSDGIPRGQFF.

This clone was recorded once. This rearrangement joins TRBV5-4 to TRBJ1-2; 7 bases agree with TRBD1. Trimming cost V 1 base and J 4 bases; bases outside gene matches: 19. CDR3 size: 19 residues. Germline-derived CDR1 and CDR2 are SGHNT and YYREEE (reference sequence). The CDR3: CASSLRGITGAVGPYGYTF. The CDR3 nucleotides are TGTGCCAGCAGCTTGAGGGGGATTACAGGGGCGGTAGGACCCTATGGCTACACCTTC.

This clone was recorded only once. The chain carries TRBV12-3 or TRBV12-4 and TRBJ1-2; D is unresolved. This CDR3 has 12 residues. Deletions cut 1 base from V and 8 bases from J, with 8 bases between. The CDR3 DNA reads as TGTGCCAGCAGTTTAGGCGGGGAGGGCTACACCTTC. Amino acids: CASSLGGEGYTF.

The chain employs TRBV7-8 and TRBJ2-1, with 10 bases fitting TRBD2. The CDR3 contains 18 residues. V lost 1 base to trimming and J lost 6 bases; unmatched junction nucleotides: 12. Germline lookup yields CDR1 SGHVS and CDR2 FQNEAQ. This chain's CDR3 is CASSLVPVSGGAFNEQFF. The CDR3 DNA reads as TGTGCCAGCAGCTTAGTACCCGTGAGCGGGGGGGCATTCAATGAGCAGTTCTTC. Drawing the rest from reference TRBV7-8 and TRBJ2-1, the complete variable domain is GAGVSQSPRYKVAKRGQDVALRCDPISGHVSLFWYQQALGQGPEFLTYFQNEAQLDKSGLPSDRFFAERPEGSVSTLKIQRTQQEDSAVYLCASSLVPVSGGAFNEQFFGPGTRLTVL.